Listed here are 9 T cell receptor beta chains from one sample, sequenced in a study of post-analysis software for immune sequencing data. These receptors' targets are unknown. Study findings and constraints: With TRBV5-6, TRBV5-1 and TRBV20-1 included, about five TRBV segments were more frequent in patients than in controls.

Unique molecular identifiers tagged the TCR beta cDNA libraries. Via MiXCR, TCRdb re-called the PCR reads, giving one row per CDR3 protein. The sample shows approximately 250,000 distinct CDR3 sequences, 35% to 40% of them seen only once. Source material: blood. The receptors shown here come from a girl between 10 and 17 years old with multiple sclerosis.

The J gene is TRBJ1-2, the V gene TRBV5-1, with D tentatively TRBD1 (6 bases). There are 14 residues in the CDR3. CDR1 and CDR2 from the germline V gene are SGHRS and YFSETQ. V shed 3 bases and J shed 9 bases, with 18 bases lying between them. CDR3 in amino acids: CASSSAGEPYSYTF. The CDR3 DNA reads TGCGCCAGCAGCTCGGCAGGGGAGCCTTATAGCTACACCTTC.

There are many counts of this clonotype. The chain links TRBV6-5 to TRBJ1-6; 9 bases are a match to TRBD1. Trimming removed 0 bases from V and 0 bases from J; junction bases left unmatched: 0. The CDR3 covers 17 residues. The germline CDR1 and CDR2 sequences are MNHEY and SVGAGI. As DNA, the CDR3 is TGTGCCAGCAGTTACTCGACAGGGGGCTCCTATAATTCACCCCTCCACTTT. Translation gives CASSYSTGGSYNSPLHF.

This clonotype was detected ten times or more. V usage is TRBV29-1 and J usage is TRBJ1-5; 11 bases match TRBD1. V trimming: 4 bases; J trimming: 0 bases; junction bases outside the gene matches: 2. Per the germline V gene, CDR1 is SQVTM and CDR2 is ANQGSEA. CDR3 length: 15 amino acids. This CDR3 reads CSVGDRGGSNQPQHF. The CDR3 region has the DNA TGCAGCGTTGGGGACAGGGGGGGTAGCAATCAGCCCCAGCATTTT.

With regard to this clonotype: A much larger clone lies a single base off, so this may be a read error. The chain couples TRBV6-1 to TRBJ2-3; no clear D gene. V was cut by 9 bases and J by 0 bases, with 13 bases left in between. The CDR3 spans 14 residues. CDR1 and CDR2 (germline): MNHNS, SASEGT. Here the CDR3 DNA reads TGTGCCAGTGAAATGACGGATAGCACAGATACGCAGTATTTT. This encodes CASEMTDSTDTQYF.

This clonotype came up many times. In DNA, the CDR3 is TGTGCCAGCAGCTTAGTGACAGCCAAAAACATTCAGTACTTC. It encodes CASSLVTAKNIQYF. V and J are TRBV11-2 and TRBJ2-4; D is uncertain. Germline values: CDR1 SGHAT, CDR2 FQNNGV. V dropped 1 base and J dropped 0 bases, with 4 bases sitting between them. This CDR3 has 14 residues.

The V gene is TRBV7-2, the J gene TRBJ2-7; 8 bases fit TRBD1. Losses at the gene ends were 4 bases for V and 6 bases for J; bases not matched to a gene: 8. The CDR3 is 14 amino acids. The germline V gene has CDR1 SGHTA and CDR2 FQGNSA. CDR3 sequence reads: CASSCPGQVTEQYF. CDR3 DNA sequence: TGTGCCAGCAGCTGTCCGGGACAGGTGACCGAGCAGTACTTC.

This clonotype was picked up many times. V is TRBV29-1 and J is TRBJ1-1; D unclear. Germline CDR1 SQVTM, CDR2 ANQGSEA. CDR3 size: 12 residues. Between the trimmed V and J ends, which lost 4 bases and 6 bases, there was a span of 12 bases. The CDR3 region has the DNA TGCAGCGTTGTCCCCCCCTGGGCTGAAGCTTTCTTT. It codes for CSVVPPWAEAFF.

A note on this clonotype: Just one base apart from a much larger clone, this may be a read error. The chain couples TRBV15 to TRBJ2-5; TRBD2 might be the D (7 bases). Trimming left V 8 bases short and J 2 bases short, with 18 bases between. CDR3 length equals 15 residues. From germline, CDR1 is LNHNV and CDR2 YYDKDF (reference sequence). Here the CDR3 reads CATGGGPSGQETQYF. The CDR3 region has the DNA TGTGCCACCGGCGGGGGCCCCAGCGGGCAAGAGACCCAGTACTTC. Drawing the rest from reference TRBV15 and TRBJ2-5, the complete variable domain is DAMVIQNPRYQVTQFGKPVTLSCSQTLNHNVMYWYQQKSSQAPKLLFHYYDKDFNNEADTPDNFQSRRPNTSFCFLDIRSPGLGDTAMYLCATGGGPSGQETQYFGPGTRLLVL.

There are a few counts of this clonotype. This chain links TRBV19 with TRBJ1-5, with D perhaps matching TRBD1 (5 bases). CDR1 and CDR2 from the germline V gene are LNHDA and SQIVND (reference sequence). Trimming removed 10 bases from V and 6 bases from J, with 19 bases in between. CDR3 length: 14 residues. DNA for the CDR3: TGTGCCACCCACAACCAAAAGGGGCCTCAGCCCCAGCATTTT. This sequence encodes CATHNQKGPQPQHF.